These 13 T cell receptor beta chains share one sample of origin, sequenced in a study of OX40 agonist ivuxolimab in advanced cancers. TCRdb's copy holds only in-frame clones and misses some; the assay was immunoSEQ multiplex PCR. This sample has 31,000 or so clones, with over 80% found just once. The sample in question was CD4+ or CD8+ T cells sorted from blood, obtained in a trial of the OX40 agonist ivuxolimab. All receptors derive from an adult with an advanced solid tumor such as melanoma, head and neck, liver or kidney cancer.

Only a few counts were recorded for this clone. A read error may account for a junction end that differs from germline. The rearrangement joins TRBV7-7 to TRBJ2-1; D call uncertain. CDR3 length equals 18 residues. Germline CDR1 is SSHAT and CDR2 is FNYEAQ (reference sequence). CDR3 sequence: CASSSNSAGTTKYNEQFF. The CDR3 DNA is TGTGCTAGCAGCTCAAATTCGGCAGGAACGACGAAATACAATGAGCAGTTCTTC.

The V call is TRBV7-9, the J call TRBJ2-3; D not resolved. CDR3 length: 16 residues. Looked up from germline, CDR1 is SEHNR and CDR2 is FQNEAQ (reference sequence). V dropped 0 bases and J dropped 0 bases, with 10 bases sitting between them. CDR3 nucleotides: TGTGCCAGCAGCTTAGCGACGGCAGCTAGCACAGATACGCAGTATTTT. This encodes CASSLATAASTDTQYF.

The V gene is TRBV9, the J gene TRBJ1-2; 9 bases match TRBD1. J lost 4 bases, V lost 6 bases, and 10 bases had no gene match. CDR1 is SGDLS, CDR2 YYNGEE, per germline. CDR3 length: 15 amino acids. The CDR3, as DNA: TGTGCCAGCATGATCGGGACAGGGACTTTCTATGGCTACACCTTC. It specifies CASMIGTGTFYGYTF.

V usage is TRBV2 and J usage is TRBJ2-5; 11 bases align to TRBD2. The V segment lost 1 base and the J segment 1 base; nucleotides outside the gene matches: 17. The CDR3 length is 21 residues. The germline CDR1 and CDR2 sequences are SNHLY and FYNNEI. CDR3 in DNA: TGTGCCAGCAGTGAAGATGAGACAGGGCCGCGACTAGCGGGGCCCCAAGAGACCCAGTACTTC. Residues: CASSEDETGPRLAGPQETQYF.

The chain carries TRBV6-5 and TRBJ2-1; TRBD2 matches 14 bases. The CDR3 runs to 16 residues. Per the germline V gene, CDR1 is MNHEY and CDR2 is SVGAGI. The ends lost 2 bases at V and 6 bases at J; junction bases unmatched: 3. The CDR3 coding sequence is TGTGCCAGCAGTTACGGGACTAGCGGGAGTGGCAATGAGCAGTTCTTC. This translates into CASSYGTSGSGNEQFF.

The J gene is TRBJ2-7, the V gene TRBV30, with 15 bases identical to TRBD2. CDR3 length: 16 amino acids. Germline V gene sequence: CDR1 GTSNPN, CDR2 SVGIG (reference sequence). The V and J ends lost 3 bases and 3 bases, in that order; junction bases with no gene match: 6. DNA of the CDR3: TGTGCCTGGAGAGGACTAGCGGGAGGGACATTCTACGAGCAGTACTTC. Its protein product is CAWRGLAGGTFYEQYF.

Details on this clone: The junction departs from the called germline gene at one end, perhaps through a read error. The chain has TRBV7-7 and TRBJ2-5, with TRBD1 as a possible D gene (6 bases). This CDR3 has 15 residues. CDR1 SSHAT and CDR2 FNYEAQ come from the germline V gene (reference sequence). DNA for the CDR3: TGTGCTAGCAGCTTAGTGTTCAGGGGAGAGGAGACCCAGTACTTC. This sequence encodes CASSLVFRGEETQYF.

The chain employs TRBV19 and TRBJ2-1; D ambiguous. The CDR3 runs to 16 residues. Germline V gene data show CDR1 as LNHDA and CDR2 as SQIVND (reference sequence). V dropped 5 bases and J dropped 0 bases, with 14 bases sitting between them. The CDR3 here is CASSLPKLSSYNEQFF. CDR3 nucleotides: TGTGCCAGTAGTCTTCCGAAATTGAGCTCCTACAATGAGCAGTTCTTC.

The table lists this clone with a count of one. The V call is TRBV4-3, the J call TRBJ2-3; 8 bases agree with TRBD2. The J segment lost 3 bases and the V segment lost 0 bases, leaving 8 bases of the junction unmatched. Germline V gene sequence: CDR1 LGHNA, CDR2 YSLEER. CDR3 length: 17 amino acids. The CDR3 is CASSQDRMAGGTDTQYF. CDR3 DNA: TGCGCCAGCAGCCAAGATCGGATGGCGGGAGGTACAGATACGCAGTATTTT.

This clone is a singleton in its sample. The chain couples TRBV9 to TRBJ2-7, with D perhaps TRBD1 (6 bases). Germline-derived CDR1 and CDR2 are SGDLS and YYNGEE. With 4 bases removed from V and 0 bases from J, the gap between germline ends came to 17 bases. The CDR3 consists of 16 residues. The CDR3 here is CASSPSAGTNSYEQYF. CDR3 nucleotide sequence: TGTGCCAGCAGCCCCTCCGCCGGGACAAACTCCTACGAGCAGTACTTC.

In DNA, the CDR3 is TGTGCCAGCAGTCCCACCGGGACAGGGCGGACTGAAGCTTTCTTT. Protein: CASSPTGTGRTEAFF. The gene calls are TRBV28 and TRBJ1-1; TRBD1 matches at 9 bases. The CDR3 is made up of 15 amino acids. Germline V gene sequence: CDR1 MDHEN, CDR2 SYDVKM. Unmatched junction bases numbered 9, after V lost 5 bases and J lost 5 bases.

In this sample, this clone turned up a few times. This rearrangement joins TRBV27 to TRBJ2-1; D not certain. CDR3 size: 14 residues. V was shortened by 3 bases and J by 8 bases, with 14 bases between the two germline ends. Germline CDR1 reads MNHEY; CDR2 reads SMNVEV (reference sequence). The CDR3 coding sequence is TGTGCCAGCAGTTTTGGGTTTCTCCTGGATGAGCAGTTCTTC. It encodes CASSFGFLLDEQFF.

The chain is built from TRBV7-9 and TRBJ2-7; TRBD1 agrees at 7 bases. J was trimmed by 7 bases and V by 5 bases; bases with no gene match: 5. The CDR3 is made up of 12 amino acids. The germline V gene encodes CDR1 SEHNR and CDR2 FQNEAQ (reference sequence). CDR3 region: CASSDTGEEQYF. The CDR3 DNA reads TGTGCCAGCAGCGACACAGGGGAGGAGCAGTACTTC.